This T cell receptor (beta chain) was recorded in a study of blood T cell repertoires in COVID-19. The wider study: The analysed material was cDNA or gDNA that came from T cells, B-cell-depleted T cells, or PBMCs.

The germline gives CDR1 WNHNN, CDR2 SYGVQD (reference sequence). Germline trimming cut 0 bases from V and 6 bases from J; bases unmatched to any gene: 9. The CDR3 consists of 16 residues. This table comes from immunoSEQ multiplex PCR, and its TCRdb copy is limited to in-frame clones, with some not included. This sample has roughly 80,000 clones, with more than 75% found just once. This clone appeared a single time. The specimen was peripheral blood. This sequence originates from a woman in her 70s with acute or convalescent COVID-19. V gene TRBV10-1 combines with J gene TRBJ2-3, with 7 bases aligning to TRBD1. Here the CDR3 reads CASSESTGALSDTQYF. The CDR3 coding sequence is TGCGCCAGCAGTGAGTCAACAGGGGCATTATCTGATACGCAGTATTTT.